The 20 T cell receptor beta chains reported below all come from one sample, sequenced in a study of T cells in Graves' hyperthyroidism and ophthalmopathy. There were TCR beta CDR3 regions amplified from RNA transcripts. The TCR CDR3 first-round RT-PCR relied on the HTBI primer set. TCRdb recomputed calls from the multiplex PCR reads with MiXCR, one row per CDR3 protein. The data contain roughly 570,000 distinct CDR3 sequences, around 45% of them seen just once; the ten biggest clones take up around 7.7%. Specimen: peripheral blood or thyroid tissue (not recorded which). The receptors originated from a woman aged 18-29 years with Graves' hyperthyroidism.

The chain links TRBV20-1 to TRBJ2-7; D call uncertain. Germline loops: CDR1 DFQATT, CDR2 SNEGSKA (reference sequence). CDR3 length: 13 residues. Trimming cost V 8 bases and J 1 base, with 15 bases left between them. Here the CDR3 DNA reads TGCAGTTTCCTGAACTCGAGGTCCTACGAGCAGTACTTC. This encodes CSFLNSRSYEQYF.

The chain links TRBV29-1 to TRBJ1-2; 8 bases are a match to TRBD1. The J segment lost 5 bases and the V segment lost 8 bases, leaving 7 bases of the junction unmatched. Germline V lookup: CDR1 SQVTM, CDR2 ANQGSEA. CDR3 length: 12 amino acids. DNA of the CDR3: TGCAGCCAGTCCAGGGGGCGTTATGGCTACACCTTC. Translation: CSQSRGRYGYTF. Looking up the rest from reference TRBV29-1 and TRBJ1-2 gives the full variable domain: SAVISQKPSRDICQRGTSLTIQCQVDSQVTMMFWYRQQPGQSLTLIATANQGSEATYESGFVIDKFPISRPNLTFSTLTVSNMSPEDSSIYLCSQSRGRYGYTFGSGTRLTVV.

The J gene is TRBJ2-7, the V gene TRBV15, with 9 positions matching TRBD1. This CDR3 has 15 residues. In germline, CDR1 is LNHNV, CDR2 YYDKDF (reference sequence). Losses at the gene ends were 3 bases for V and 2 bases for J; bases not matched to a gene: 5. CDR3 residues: CATSSLRTGAYEQYF. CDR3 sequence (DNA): TGTGCCACCAGCAGCCTAAGGACAGGGGCCTACGAGCAGTACTTC.

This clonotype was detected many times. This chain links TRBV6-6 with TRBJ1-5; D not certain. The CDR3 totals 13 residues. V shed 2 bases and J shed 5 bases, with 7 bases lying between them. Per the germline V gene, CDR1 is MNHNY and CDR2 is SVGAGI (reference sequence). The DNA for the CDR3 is TGTGCCAGCAGTTACCTTGAAGATCAGCCCCAGCATTTT. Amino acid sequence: CASSYLEDQPQHF.

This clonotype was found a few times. CDR3 in amino acids: CSVEVRGAGQGASGANVLTF. CDR3 sequence (DNA): TGCAGCGTTGAAGTTCGGGGGGCGGGGCAGGGGGCTTCTGGGGCCAACGTCCTGACTTTC. This rearrangement joins TRBV29-1 to TRBJ2-6, with D perhaps matching TRBD1 (8 bases). Per germline, CDR1 SQVTM and CDR2 ANQGSEA. Trimming removed 1 base at V and 1 base at J, with 23 bases between. The CDR3 is made up of 20 amino acids.

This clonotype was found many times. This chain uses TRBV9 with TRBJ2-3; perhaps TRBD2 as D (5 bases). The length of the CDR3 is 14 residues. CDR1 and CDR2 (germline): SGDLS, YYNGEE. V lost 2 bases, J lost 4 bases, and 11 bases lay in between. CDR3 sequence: CASSVGVGADTQYF. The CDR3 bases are TGTGCCAGCAGCGTGGGAGTCGGCGCAGATACGCAGTATTTT.

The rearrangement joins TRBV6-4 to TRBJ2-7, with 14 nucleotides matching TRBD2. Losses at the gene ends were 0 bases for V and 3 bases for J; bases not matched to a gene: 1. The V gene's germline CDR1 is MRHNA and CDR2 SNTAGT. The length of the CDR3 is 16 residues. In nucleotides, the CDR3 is TGTGCCAGCAGTGACTCGACTAGCGGGAGGGACTACGAGCAGTACTTC. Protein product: CASSDSTSGRDYEQYF.

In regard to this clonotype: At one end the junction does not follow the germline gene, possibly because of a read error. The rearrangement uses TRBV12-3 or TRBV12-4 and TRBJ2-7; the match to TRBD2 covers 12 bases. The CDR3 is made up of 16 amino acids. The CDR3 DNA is TGTGCCACCAGTGACCTCCTAGCGGGAGGGTTCGATGAGCAGTACTTC. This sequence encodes CATSDLLAGGFDEQYF.

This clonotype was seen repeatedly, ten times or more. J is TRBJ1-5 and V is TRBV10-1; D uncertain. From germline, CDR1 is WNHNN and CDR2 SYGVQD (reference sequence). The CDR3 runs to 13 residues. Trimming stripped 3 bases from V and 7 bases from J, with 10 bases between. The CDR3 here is CASSESMFQPQHF. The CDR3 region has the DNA TGCGCCAGCAGTGAATCAATGTTCCAGCCCCAGCATTTT.

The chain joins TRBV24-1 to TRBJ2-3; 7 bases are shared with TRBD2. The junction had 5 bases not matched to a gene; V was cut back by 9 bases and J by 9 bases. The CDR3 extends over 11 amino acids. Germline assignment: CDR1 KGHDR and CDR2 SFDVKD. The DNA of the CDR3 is TGTGCCACCGGGGGGGAGCCGACGCAGTATTTT. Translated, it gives CATGGEPTQYF.

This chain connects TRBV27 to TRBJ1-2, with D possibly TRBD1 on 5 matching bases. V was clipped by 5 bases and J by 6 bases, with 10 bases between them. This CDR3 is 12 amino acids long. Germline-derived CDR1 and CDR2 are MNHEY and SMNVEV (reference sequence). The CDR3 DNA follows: TGTGCCAGCAGTAAGGGGCGGGATGGCTACACCTTC. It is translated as CASSKGRDGYTF.

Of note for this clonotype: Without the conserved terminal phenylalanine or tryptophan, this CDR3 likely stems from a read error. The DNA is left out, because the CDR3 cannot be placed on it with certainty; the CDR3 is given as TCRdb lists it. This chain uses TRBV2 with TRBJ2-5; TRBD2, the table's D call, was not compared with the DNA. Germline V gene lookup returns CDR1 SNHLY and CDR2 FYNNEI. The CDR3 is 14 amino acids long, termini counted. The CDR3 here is CASRRELDLGLESP.

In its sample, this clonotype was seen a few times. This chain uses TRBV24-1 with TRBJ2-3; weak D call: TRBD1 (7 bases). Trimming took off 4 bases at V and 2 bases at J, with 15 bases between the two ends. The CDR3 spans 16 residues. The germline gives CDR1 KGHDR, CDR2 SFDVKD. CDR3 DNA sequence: TGTGCCACCAGTGAGGACGCGGGACAGCTCACAGATACGCAGTATTTT. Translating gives CATSEDAGQLTDTQYF.

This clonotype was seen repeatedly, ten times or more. The CDR3 DNA reads as TGTGCCAGCAGCTTAAGCCTCTATGGCTACACCTTC. Protein sequence: CASSLSLYGYTF. This chain uses TRBV7-2 with TRBJ1-2; D gene uncertain. Germline loops: CDR1 SGHTA, CDR2 FQGNSA. The CDR3 has 12 amino acids. The V end was cut by 2 bases, the J end by 4 bases, with 5 bases between.

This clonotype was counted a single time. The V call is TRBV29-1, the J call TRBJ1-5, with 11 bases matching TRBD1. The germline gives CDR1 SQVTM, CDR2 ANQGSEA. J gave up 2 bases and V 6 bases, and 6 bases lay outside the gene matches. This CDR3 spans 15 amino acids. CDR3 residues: CSVGTGGIGNQPQHF. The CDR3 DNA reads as TGCAGCGTCGGGACAGGGGGTATAGGCAATCAGCCCCAGCATTTT.

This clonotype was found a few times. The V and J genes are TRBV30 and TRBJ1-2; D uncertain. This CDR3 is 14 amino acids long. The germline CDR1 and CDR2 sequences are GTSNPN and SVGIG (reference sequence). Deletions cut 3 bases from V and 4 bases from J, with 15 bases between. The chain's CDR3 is CAWSGAAAVYGYTF. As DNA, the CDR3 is TGTGCCTGGAGCGGCGCGGCAGCAGTCTATGGCTACACCTTC.

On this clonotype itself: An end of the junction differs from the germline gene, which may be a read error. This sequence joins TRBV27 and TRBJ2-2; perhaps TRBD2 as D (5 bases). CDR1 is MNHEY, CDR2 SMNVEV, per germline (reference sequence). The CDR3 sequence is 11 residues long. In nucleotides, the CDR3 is TGTGCCAGCAAAAACACCGGGAAGCTGTTTTTT. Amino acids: CASKNTGKLFF.

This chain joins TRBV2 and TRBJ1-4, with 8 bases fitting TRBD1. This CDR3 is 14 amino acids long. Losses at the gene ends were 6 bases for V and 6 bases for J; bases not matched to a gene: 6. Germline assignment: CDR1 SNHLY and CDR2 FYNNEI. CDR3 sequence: CASSKTGGYEKLFF. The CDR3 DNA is TGTGCCAGCAGCAAAACAGGGGGATATGAAAAACTGTTTTTT.

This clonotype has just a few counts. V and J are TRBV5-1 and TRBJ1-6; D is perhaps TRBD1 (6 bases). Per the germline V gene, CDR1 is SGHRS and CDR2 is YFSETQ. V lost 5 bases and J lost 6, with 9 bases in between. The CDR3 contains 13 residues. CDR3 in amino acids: CASRDSSNSPLHF. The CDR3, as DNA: TGCGCCAGCAGGGACAGTTCTAATTCACCCCTCCACTTT. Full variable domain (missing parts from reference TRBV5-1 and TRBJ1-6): KAGVTQTPRYLIKTRGQQVTLSCSPISGHRSVSWYQQTPGQGLQFLFEYFSETQRNKGNFPGRFSGRQFSNSRSEMNVSTLELGDSALYLCASRDSSNSPLHFGNGTRLTVT.

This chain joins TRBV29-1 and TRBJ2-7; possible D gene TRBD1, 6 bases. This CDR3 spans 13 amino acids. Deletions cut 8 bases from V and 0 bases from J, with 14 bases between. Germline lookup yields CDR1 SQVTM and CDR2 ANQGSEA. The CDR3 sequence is CSLGATISYEQYF. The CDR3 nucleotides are TGCAGCCTGGGGGCTACCATCTCCTACGAGCAGTACTTC.